The rows below give T cell receptor beta chains drawn from one sample of a study of control samples from healthy donors and cancer patients. Only in-frame clones appear in the TCRdb table, and some are missing; sequencing was by immunoSEQ multiplex PCR. The table records under 200,000 clones, roughly 89% of them present only once. The specimen was blood. The receptors derive from a woman aged 25 to 39 in good health. Both conserved end residues are part of each CDR3. A D gene is named only where the DNA matches it firmly. Size values are once, few and many counts, or a class for expanded clones, and some rows have none.

d_call | j_call | v_call | clone_size | cdr3_nt | cdr3_aa
NA | TRBJ1-1 | TRBV7-9 | NA | TGTGCCAGCAGCTTAGCAGGGAACACTGAAGCTTTCTTT | CASSLAGNTEAFF
NA | TRBJ2-4 | TRBV7-3 | NA | TGTGCCAGCAGCTTAAAGGGGTCTAACATTCAGTACTTC | CASSLKGSNIQYF
TRBD2 | TRBJ2-7 | TRBV4-2 | NA | TGTGCCAGCAGCCAAGATCACGGGGGGGGCCACTACGAGCAGTACTTC | CASSQDHGGGHYEQYF
TRBD1 | TRBJ2-2 | TRBV19 | NA | TGTGCCAGTAGTAACCCCGGGACAGCGAACACCGGGGAGCTGTTTTTT | CASSNPGTANTGELFF
NA | TRBJ2-3 | TRBV6-4 | NA | TGTGCCAGCAGTGACTCGGAACAGGCCACAGATACGCAGTATTTT | CASSDSEQATDTQYF
TRBD1 | TRBJ1-6 | TRBV5-4 | NA | TGTGCCAGCAGCCCCTCGGACAGGGACAATTCACCCCTCCACTTT | CASSPSDRDNSPLHF
NA | TRBJ1-5 | TRBV27 | NA | TGTGCCAGCAGTTGCCCCAGGGTGAACAATCAGCCCCAGCATTTT | CASSCPRVNNQPQHF
NA | TRBJ1-5 | TRBV18 | once | TGTGCCAGCTCACAGACAGGAGGCAATCAGCCCCAGCATTTT | CASSQTGGNQPQHF
NA | TRBJ1-5 | TRBV9 | NA | TGTGCCAGCAGCGTAGATCATGATCAGCCCCAGCATTTT | CASSVDHDQPQHF
TRBD2 | TRBJ2-5 | TRBV5-1 | NA | TGCGCCAGCAGCTTGCGGGCGGGAGTAGGGGAGACCCAGTACTTC | CASSLRAGVGETQYF
TRBD2 | TRBJ2-5 | TRBV5-6 | NA | TGTGCCAGCAGCTTGGCGGCGGGAGGGGAGACCCAGTACTTC | CASSLAAGGETQYF
NA | TRBJ1-2 | TRBV2 | NA | TGTGCCAGCAGTAGGGGCCACCTGAGTGGCTACACCTTC | CASSRGHLSGYTF
NA | TRBJ1-1 | TRBV18 | NA | TGTGCCAGCTCACCACCCCTGAACACTGAAGCTTTCTTT | CASSPPLNTEAFF
NA | TRBJ2-1 | TRBV3-1/TRBV3-2 | NA | TGTGCCAGCAGCCAAGGGGGAGACAATGAGCAGTTCTTC | CASSQGGDNEQFF
NA | TRBJ2-7 | TRBV7-9 | NA | TGTGCCAGCAGCTTAGTCCTGACAGGCAGCTCCTACGAGCAGTACTTC | CASSLVLTGSSYEQYF
NA | TRBJ2-1 | TRBV3-1/TRBV3-2 | NA | TGTGCCAGCAGCCAAGATCTTAGGGGAGGGGGGTTCTTC | CASSQDLRGGGFF
TRBD1 | TRBJ1-2 | TRBV6-5 | NA | TGTGCCAGCAGACAGACAGGGGGCTATGGCTACACCTTC | CASRQTGGYGYTF
NA | TRBJ2-7 | TRBV19 | NA | TGTGCCAGTAGTATGTCGGGCGGAGCCTACGAGCAGTACTTC | CASSMSGGAYEQYF
NA | TRBJ1-6 | TRBV7-9 | NA | TGTGCCAGCAGCTTATGGGGGGTAAATTCACCCCTCCACTTT | CASSLWGVNSPLHF
NA | TRBJ1-1 | TRBV5-8 | once | TGTGCCAGCAGCTTGGGGGGGGACACTGAAGCTTTCTTT | CASSLGGDTEAFF
NA | TRBJ2-1 | TRBV2 | NA | TGTGCCAGCAGAGCAGGGGCCTACAATGAGCAGTTCTTC | CASRAGAYNEQFF
NA | TRBJ2-2 | TRBV5-4 | NA | TGTGCCAGCAGCTTGTCGACAGGGAACACCGGGGAGCTGTTTTTT | CASSLSTGNTGELFF
NA | TRBJ1-5 | TRBV7-8 | NA | TGTGCCAGCAGCTTAGGTAGGGGCTACAATCAGCCCCAGCATTTT | CASSLGRGYNQPQHF
NA | TRBJ1-1 | TRBV2 | NA | TGTGCCAGCTGCGAGGGGACACTGAACACTGAAGCTTTCTTT | CASCEGTLNTEAFF
TRBD2 | TRBJ2-7 | TRBV7-2 | once | TGTGCCAGCAGCTGGGGGACCGGGACTAGCGGGTACGAGCAGTACTTC | CASSWGTGTSGYEQYF
NA | TRBJ1-5 | TRBV30 | NA | TGTGCCTGGAGTGTACGGGATCAGCCCCAGCATTTT | CAWSVRDQPQHF
TRBD2 | TRBJ2-7 | TRBV7-2 | once | TGTGCCAGCAGCTTAGGACTAGCGGACCTATACGAGCAGTACTTC | CASSLGLADLYEQYF
NA | TRBJ2-1 | TRBV5-1 | NA | TGCGCCAGCAGCTTGGAAGGCACCGACAATGAGCAGTTCTTC | CASSLEGTDNEQFF
NA | TRBJ1-6 | TRBV19 | NA | TGTGCCAGTAGTATCGGAGGGAATTCACCCCTCCACTTT | CASSIGGNSPLHF
TRBD2 | TRBJ2-5 | TRBV7-9 | NA | TGTGCCAGCAGCTCGGTAGCGGGGATTCTCCAAGAGACCCAGTACTTC | CASSSVAGILQETQYF
TRBD2 | TRBJ2-2 | TRBV5-4 | NA | TGTGCCAGCAGCTGGACTAGCGGGGGGGCGAACACCGGGGAGCTGTTTTTT | CASSWTSGGANTGELFF
TRBD1 | TRBJ1-4 | TRBV7-9 | NA | TGTGCCAGCAGCTTAGGGACAGGGCGAGAAAAACTGTTTTTT | CASSLGTGREKLFF
TRBD2 | TRBJ2-1 | TRBV20-1 | NA | TGCAGTGCTAGTTTAGCGGGGGGGCTCAGGGAGCAGTTCTTC | CSASLAGGLREQFF
NA | TRBJ2-6 | TRBV2 | NA | TGTGCCAGCAGTGGACAGGCCCGCTCTGGGGCCAACGTCCTGACTTTC | CASSGQARSGANVLTF
TRBD1 | TRBJ1-5 | TRBV11-2 | NA | TGTGCCAGCAGCTTAGGGACAGGGGGCCATAGCAATCAGCCCCAGCATTTT | CASSLGTGGHSNQPQHF
NA | TRBJ2-1 | TRBV7-9 | NA | TGTGCCAGCAGGTGGGGGCAGGGAAGTGAGCAGTTCTTC | CASRWGQGSEQFF
TRBD1 | TRBJ1-2 | TRBV9 | NA | TGTGCCAGCAGTGTAGCCGGGACAGGGCGCGGCTACACCTTC | CASSVAGTGRGYTF
NA | TRBJ1-1 | TRBV27 | once | TGTGCCAGCAGTTTAGGGAGGAACACTGAAGCTTTCTTT | CASSLGRNTEAFF
NA | TRBJ1-4 | TRBV7-9 | NA | TGTGCCAGCAGTCCTAGGGGTGGGACTAATGAAAAACTGTTTTTT | CASSPRGGTNEKLFF
TRBD2 | TRBJ2-3 | TRBV9 | NA | TGTGCCAGCAGCGTAGTTGGACTAGCGGTCACAGATACGCAGTATTTT | CASSVVGLAVTDTQYF
NA | TRBJ2-3 | TRBV5-6 | NA | TGTGCCAGCAGCTTGGGAGGGGTCACAGATACGCAGTATTTT | CASSLGGVTDTQYF
NA | TRBJ2-3 | TRBV24-1 | NA | TGTGCCACCAGTGATGTATCGGACGCTCGCACAGATACGCAGTATTTT | CATSDVSDARTDTQYF
TRBD1 | TRBJ2-1 | TRBV14 | NA | TGTGCCAGCAGCCAAGATGTGGGGACAGGGGGCTACAATGAGCAGTTCTTC | CASSQDVGTGGYNEQFF
TRBD1 | TRBJ2-2 | TRBV7-6 | NA | TGTGCCAGCAGCTACCGACAGGGGGCGGTGGCCGGGGAGCTGTTTTTT | CASSYRQGAVAGELFF
TRBD1 | TRBJ1-5 | TRBV2 | NA | TGTGCCAGCAGTCGCGAACAGGGGGCCAGCAATCAGCCCCAGCATTTT | CASSREQGASNQPQHF
TRBD1 | TRBJ1-1 | TRBV6-4 | NA | TGTGCCAGCAGCCGGGACAGGGGGCAGGGTGAAGCTTTCTTT | CASSRDRGQGEAFF
TRBD2 | TRBJ2-7 | TRBV5-1 | NA | TGCGCCAGCAGCGCAGCCCCCGGGACTAGCGGGAGGGCCTACGAGCAGTACTTC | CASSAAPGTSGRAYEQYF
NA | TRBJ2-7 | TRBV7-9 | NA | TGTGCCAGCAGCAATCCAGGAGACCCCTACGAGCAGTACTTC | CASSNPGDPYEQYF
NA | TRBJ1-4 | TRBV15 | NA | TGTGCCACCAGCAGGACGACAAGGGGAACTGAAAAACTGTTTTTT | CATSRTTRGTEKLFF
NA | TRBJ2-7 | TRBV9 | NA | TGTGCCAGCAGCGTAGCAGTCGGGAGCTCCTACGAGCAGTACTTC | CASSVAVGSSYEQYF